Described below is a single TCR beta chain sequence and its context. The sample is drawn from a study of blood T cell repertoires in COVID-19. Study in general: The origin of the acute and convalescent COVID-19 samples was the United States, Italy and Spain.

Living in under 30 US areas, the participants were between roughly 18 and 95 years of age. Source study methods: Reference gene primer amplification gave nucleated cell count estimates. Repertoires were generated with immunoSEQ multiplex PCR, while TCRdb's copy carries only in-frame clones and drops some. The V and J calls and clone size come from that table; D and trimming were worked out from the DNA. The table shows a few hundred thousand clones, with roughly nine tenths occurring only once. This sequence originates from a young man who had recovered from COVID-19. Sequencing was carried out using PBMCs or T cells enriched from blood (not recorded which).

CDR3 sequence (DNA): TGTGCCACCGTAAGCGACAGGTGGGTTAATGAGCAGTTCTTC. It specifies CATVSDRWVNEQFF. The rearrangement uses TRBV25-1 and TRBJ2-1, with D possibly being TRBD1 (6 bases). The CDR3 is 14 residues long. Trimming left V 10 bases short and J 7 bases short, with 20 bases between. Germline loops: CDR1 MGHDK, CDR2 SYGVNS.